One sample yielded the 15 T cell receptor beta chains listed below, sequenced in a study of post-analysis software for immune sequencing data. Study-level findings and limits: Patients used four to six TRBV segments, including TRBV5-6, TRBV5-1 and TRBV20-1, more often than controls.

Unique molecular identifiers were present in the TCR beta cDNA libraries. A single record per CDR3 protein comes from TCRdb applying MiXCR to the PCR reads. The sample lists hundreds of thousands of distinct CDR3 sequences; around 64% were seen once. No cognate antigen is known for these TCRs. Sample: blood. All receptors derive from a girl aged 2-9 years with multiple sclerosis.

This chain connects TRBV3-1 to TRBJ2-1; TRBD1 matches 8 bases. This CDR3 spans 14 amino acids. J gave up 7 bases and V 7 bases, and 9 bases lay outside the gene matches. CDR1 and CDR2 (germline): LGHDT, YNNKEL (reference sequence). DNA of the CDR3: TGTGCCAGCACCCTAGGACAGGGAGATAATGAGCAGTTCTTC. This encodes CASTLGQGDNEQFF.

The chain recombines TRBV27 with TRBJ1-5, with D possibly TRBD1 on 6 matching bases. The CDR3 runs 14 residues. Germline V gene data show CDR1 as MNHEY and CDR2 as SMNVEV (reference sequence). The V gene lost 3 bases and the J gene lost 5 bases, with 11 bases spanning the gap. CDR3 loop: CASSFGTLDQPQHF. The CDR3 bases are TGTGCCAGCAGTTTTGGGACACTAGATCAGCCCCAGCATTTT.

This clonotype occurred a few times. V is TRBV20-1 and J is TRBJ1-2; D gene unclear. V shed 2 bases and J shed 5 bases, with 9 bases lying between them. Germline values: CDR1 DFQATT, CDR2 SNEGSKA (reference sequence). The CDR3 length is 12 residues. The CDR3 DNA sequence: TGCAGTGCTAGAACGGGTCCTTATGGCTACACCTTC. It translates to CSARTGPYGYTF.

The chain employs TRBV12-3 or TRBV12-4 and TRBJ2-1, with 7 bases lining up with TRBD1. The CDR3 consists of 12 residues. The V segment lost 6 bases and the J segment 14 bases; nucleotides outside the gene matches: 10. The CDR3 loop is CASSRGTDTKFF. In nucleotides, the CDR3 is TGTGCCAGCAGCCGAGGGACAGATACTAAGTTCTTC.

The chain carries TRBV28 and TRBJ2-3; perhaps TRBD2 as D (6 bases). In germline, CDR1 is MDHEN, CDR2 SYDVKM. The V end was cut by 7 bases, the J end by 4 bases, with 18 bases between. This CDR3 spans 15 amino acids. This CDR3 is CASNNVGGIPDTQYF. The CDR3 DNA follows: TGTGCCAGCAATAATGTCGGCGGGATTCCAGATACGCAGTATTTT.

The CDR3 is CASSFYGTDYGYTF. The CDR3 DNA follows: TGTGCCAGCAGTTTTTACGGGACGGACTATGGCTACACCTTC. This chain joins TRBV27 and TRBJ1-2, with TRBD1 as a possible D gene (5 bases). Deletions cut 3 bases from V and 3 bases from J, with 11 bases between. The CDR3 has 14 residues. The V gene's germline CDR1 is MNHEY and CDR2 SMNVEV (reference sequence).

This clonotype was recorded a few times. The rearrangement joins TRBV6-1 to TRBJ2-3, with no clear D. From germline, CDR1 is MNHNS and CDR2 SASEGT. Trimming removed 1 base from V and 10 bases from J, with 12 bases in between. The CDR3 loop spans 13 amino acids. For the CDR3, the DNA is TGTGCCAGCAGTGAAGAGGACGCCGGACCGCAGTATTTT. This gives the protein CASSEEDAGPQYF.

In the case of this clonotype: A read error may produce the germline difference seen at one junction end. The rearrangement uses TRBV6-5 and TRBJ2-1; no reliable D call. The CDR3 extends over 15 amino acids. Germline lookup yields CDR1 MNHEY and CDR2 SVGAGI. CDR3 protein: CASSYSTVSLHEQFF. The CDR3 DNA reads TGTGCCAGTAGTTACTCGACGGTGAGTCTGCATGAGCAGTTCTTC.

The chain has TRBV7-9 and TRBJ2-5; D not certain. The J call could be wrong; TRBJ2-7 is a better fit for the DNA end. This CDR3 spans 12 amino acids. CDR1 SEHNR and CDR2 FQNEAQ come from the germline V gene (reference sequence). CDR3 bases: TGTGCCAGCAGTCTCCAGAACTACGAGCAGTACTTC. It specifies CASSLQNYEQYF.

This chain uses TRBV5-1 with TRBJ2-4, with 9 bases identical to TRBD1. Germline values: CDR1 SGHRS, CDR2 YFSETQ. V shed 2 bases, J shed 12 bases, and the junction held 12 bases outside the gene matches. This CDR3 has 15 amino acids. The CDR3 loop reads CASSFTGQGPQDQYF. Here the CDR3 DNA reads TGCGCCAGCAGCTTTACGGGACAGGGTCCCCAGGATCAGTACTTC.

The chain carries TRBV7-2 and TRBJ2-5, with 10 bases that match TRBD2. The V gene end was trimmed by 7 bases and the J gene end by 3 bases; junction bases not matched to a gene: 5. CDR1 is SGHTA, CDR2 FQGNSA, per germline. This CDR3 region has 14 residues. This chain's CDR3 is CASKSGLAEETQYF. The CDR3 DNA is TGTGCCAGCAAATCCGGACTAGCGGAAGAGACCCAGTACTTC.

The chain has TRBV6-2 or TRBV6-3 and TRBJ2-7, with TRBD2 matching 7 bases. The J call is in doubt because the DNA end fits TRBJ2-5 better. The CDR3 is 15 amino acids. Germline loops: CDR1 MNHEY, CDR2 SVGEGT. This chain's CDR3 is CASSYGGTIRETQYF. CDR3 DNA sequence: TGTGCCAGCAGTTACGGTGGGACTATCCGTGAGACCCAGTACTTC.

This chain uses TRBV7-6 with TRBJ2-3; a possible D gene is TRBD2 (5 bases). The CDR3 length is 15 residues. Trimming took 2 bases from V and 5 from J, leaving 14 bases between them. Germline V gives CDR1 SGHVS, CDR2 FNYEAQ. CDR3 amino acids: CASSLILAREDTQYF. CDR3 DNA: TGTGCCAGCAGCTTAATCCTCGCCCGGGAAGATACGCAGTATTTT.

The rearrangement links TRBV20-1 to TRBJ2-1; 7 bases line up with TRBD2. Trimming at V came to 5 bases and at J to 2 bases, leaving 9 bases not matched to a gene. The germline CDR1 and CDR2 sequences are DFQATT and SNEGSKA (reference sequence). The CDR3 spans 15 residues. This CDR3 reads CSAPLTSAAYNEQFF. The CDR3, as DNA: TGCAGTGCTCCCCTTACTAGCGCGGCCTACAATGAGCAGTTCTTC.

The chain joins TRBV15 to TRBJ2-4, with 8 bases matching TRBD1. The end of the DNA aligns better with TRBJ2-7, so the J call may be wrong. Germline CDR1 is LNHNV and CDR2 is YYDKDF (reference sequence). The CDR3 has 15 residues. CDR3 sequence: CATSDRDRIHYEQYF. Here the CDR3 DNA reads TGTGCCACCAGCGACCGGGACAGGATACATTACGAGCAGTACTTC.